The 32 T cell receptor beta chains given below trace back to one sample, sequenced in a study of T cells in Graves' hyperthyroidism and ophthalmopathy (dated 2019 in TCRdb). The library was prepared using multiplex PCR. Instrument on record: Illumina HiSeq 2000. The TCR beta CDR3 regions were amplified from the RNA transcripts. The TCR CDR3 was subjected to a first round of RT-PCR using the HTBI primer set and the Qiagen OneStep RT-PCR kit. TCRdb trimmed the raw reads at Q25, called clones with MiXCR and kept productive beta chains. For every CDR3 protein sequence, its rows merge into one entry that carries the most common genes and DNA. A total of roughly 350,000 distinct CDR3 sequences appear in this sample, about 14% of them only once. The ten largest make up about 20% of the sample. Sequencing used blood. Receptors were obtained from a woman aged 30 to 39 with Graves' ophthalmopathy.

In its sample, this clonotype was seen many times. The genes are TRBV5-5 and TRBJ2-7, with D perhaps matching TRBD2 (6 bases). The germline V gene has CDR1 SGHKS and CDR2 YYEKEE (reference sequence). This CDR3 spans 12 amino acids. Trimming left V 3 bases short and J 7 bases short, with 11 bases between. The CDR3 loop is CASSSYGGEQYF. The CDR3 DNA reads as TGTGCCAGCAGCTCGTACGGGGGAGAGCAGTACTTC.

This clonotype was found many times. This sequence joins TRBV7-8 and TRBJ1-1; no clear D gene. V lost 7 bases to trimming and J lost 0 bases, with 12 bases between them. There are 14 residues in the CDR3. Germline-derived CDR1 and CDR2 are SGHVS and FQNEAQ. The CDR3 loop reads CASIGVVLNTEAFF. The DNA for the CDR3 is TGTGCCAGCATTGGGGTTGTCTTGAACACTGAAGCTTTCTTT.

This clonotype was observed at least ten times. This rearrangement joins TRBV28 to TRBJ1-6; no reliable D call. Germline V lookup: CDR1 MDHEN, CDR2 SYDVKM. Trimming shortened V by 5 bases and J by 5 bases, and 13 bases separated the two germline ends. The CDR3 has 15 amino acids. CDR3 in amino acids: CASSPFPMNNSPLHF. DNA for the CDR3: TGTGCCAGCAGTCCCTTCCCTATGAATAATTCACCCCTCCACTTT.

A word on this clonotype: One base away lies a much larger clone, so this may be a sequencing read error. The rearrangement joins TRBV5-1 to TRBJ2-7; 7 bases fit TRBD1. V was clipped by 3 bases and J by 5 bases; unmatched bases: 8. This CDR3 is 14 amino acids long. Germline lookup yields CDR1 SGHRS and CDR2 YFSETQ. The CDR3 DNA reads TGCGCCAGCAGCTCCTCAGACAGGGATCACGAGCAGTACTTC. Its protein is CASSSSDRDHEQYF.

This clonotype appeared many times. The rearrangement links TRBV19 to TRBJ1-5, with D possibly being TRBD1 (6 bases). The germline CDR1 and CDR2 sequences are LNHDA and SQIVND (reference sequence). The CDR3 consists of 17 residues. Trimming took off 3 bases at V and 0 bases at J, with 15 bases between the two ends. CDR3 DNA sequence: TGTGCCAGTAGTATCCCCGGGACACGAAATAGCAATCAGCCCCAGCATTTT. Its protein is CASSIPGTRNSNQPQHF.

The CDR3 sequence is CASRRTGGATNEKLFF. The CDR3 coding sequence is TGTGCCAGCAGGCGGACAGGAGGCGCGACTAATGAAAAACTGTTTTTT. This chain connects TRBV27 to TRBJ1-4; 7 nucleotides line up with TRBD1. This CDR3 has 16 residues. In germline, CDR1 is MNHEY, CDR2 SMNVEV (reference sequence). Trimming at V came to 6 bases and at J to 2 bases, leaving 9 bases not matched to a gene.

This chain joins TRBV3-1 and TRBJ2-2; D is possibly TRBD1 (5 bases). The length of the CDR3 is 16 residues. With 1 base removed from V and 0 bases from J, the gap between germline ends came to 9 bases. The germline CDR1 and CDR2 sequences are LGHDT and YNNKEL (reference sequence). The CDR3 reads CASSQVTDPNTGELFF. The CDR3 bases are TGTGCCAGCAGCCAAGTGACAGATCCGAACACCGGGGAGCTGTTTTTT.

In this sample, this clonotype turned up many times. The CDR3 reads CASSPYPGTPNTEAFF. In DNA form, the CDR3 reads TGTGCCAGCAGCCCATACCCCGGGACACCGAACACTGAAGCTTTCTTT. J is TRBJ1-1 and V is TRBV9; tentatively, D is TRBD1 (6 bases). This CDR3 is built from 16 residues. Germline loops: CDR1 SGDLS, CDR2 YYNGEE. V shed 4 bases and J shed 1 base, with 17 bases lying between them.

Comments on this clonotype: An end of the junction differs from the germline gene, which may be a read error. This chain links TRBV6-4 with TRBJ2-3; the match to TRBD2 covers 7 bases. The germline CDR1 and CDR2 sequences are MRHNA and SNTAGT. There are 15 residues in the CDR3. The CDR3 sequence is CASSELTSSRDTQYF. The CDR3 DNA is TGTGCCAGCAGTGAACTGACTAGCAGCAGAGATACGCAGTATTTT.

The J gene is TRBJ2-2, the V gene TRBV10-3; no clear D. This CDR3 has 13 residues. Trimming removed 3 bases at V and 6 bases at J, with 8 bases between. Germline CDR1 ENHRY, CDR2 SYGVKD. In DNA, the CDR3 is TGTGCCATCAGTGATGGGCAGTCCGGGGAGCTGTTTTTT. Its protein is CAISDGQSGELFF.

DNA of the CDR3: TGTGCCAGCAGCTGGAAACCGGGACTCCTCACCGGGGATGAGCAGTTCTTC. It encodes CASSWKPGLLTGDEQFF. This chain links TRBV7-2 with TRBJ2-1; a weak D match, TRBD2 (6 bases). The CDR3 covers 17 residues. CDR1 is SGHTA, CDR2 FQGNSA, per germline. V was clipped by 4 bases and J by 8 bases, with 24 bases between them.

About this clonotype itself: This may be a read error: a much more frequent sequence differs by one nucleotide. V usage is TRBV28 and J usage is TRBJ1-2, with a possible D match to TRBD1 (5 bases). The germline V gene encodes CDR1 MDHEN and CDR2 SYDVKM. The length of the CDR3 is 12 residues. Between the trimmed V and J ends, which lost 10 bases and 5 bases, there was a span of 14 bases. CDR3 coding DNA: TGTGCCACGTCGGCGGGGGAATATGGCTACACCTTC. This gives the protein CATSAGEYGYTF.

In this sample, this clonotype turned up many times. V gene TRBV7-2 combines with J gene TRBJ2-1; 10 bases fit TRBD1. This CDR3 region has 15 residues. The ends lost 6 bases at V and 10 bases at J; junction bases unmatched: 12. CDR1 is SGHTA and CDR2 is FQGNSA in the germline V gene. CDR3: CASRTNPGQGLEQFF. Here the CDR3 DNA reads TGTGCCAGCAGGACCAACCCGGGACAGGGGTTGGAGCAGTTCTTC.

The table lists this clonotype with many counts. The gene calls are TRBV3-1 and TRBJ2-1; TRBD2 matches at 10 bases. The CDR3 totals 18 residues. Germline V gives CDR1 LGHDT, CDR2 YNNKEL (reference sequence). Unmatched junction bases numbered 9, after V lost 0 bases and J lost 4 bases. CDR3 in DNA: TGTGCCAGCAGCCAAGAGTACCCGACAGCGGGGGGGTACAATGAGCAGTTCTTC. Protein: CASSQEYPTAGGYNEQFF.

This clonotype was observed at least ten times. The chain joins TRBV28 to TRBJ1-5, with D perhaps TRBD1 (5 bases). This CDR3 has 13 amino acids. The germline gives CDR1 MDHEN, CDR2 SYDVKM. V lost 7 bases to trimming and J lost 3 bases, with 10 bases between them. The CDR3 here is CASMGHFNQPQHF. CDR3 sequence (DNA): TGTGCCAGCATGGGGCACTTCAATCAGCCCCAGCATTTT.

This rearrangement joins TRBV13 to TRBJ2-2, with 9 positions matching TRBD2. Germline assignment: CDR1 PRHDT and CDR2 FYEKMQ (reference sequence). V lost 3 bases and J lost 6; bases outside the gene matches: 17. The CDR3 covers 19 residues. CDR3 protein: CASSLGIAGVDTSAGELFF. The CDR3 nucleotides read TGTGCCAGCAGCTTGGGTATAGCGGGGGTGGATACGAGCGCCGGGGAGCTGTTTTTT.

This clonotype showed up just once. V usage is TRBV20-1 and J usage is TRBJ2-2; 9 nucleotides match TRBD2. The J segment lost 4 bases and the V segment lost 3 bases, leaving 6 bases of the junction unmatched. The CDR3 is 15 amino acids. The germline CDR1 and CDR2 sequences are DFQATT and SNEGSKA (reference sequence). CDR3 coding DNA: TGCAGTGCTAGCGGTCGCGGGGGGGCCACCGGGGAGCTGTTTTTT. Its translation is CSASGRGGATGELFF.

This clonotype was observed many times. The gene calls are TRBV27 and TRBJ1-3, with TRBD1 as a possible D gene (6 bases). Trimming removed 6 bases from V and 0 bases from J, with 18 bases in between. This CDR3 is 17 amino acids long. CDR1 is MNHEY, CDR2 SMNVEV, per germline (reference sequence). The CDR3 DNA is TGTGCCAGCAGCCGTACCCCCGACAGGCTCTCTGGAAACACCATATATTTT. It translates to CASSRTPDRLSGNTIYF.

This clonotype was seen repeatedly, ten times or more. The rearrangement joins TRBV20-1 to TRBJ2-3; 10 bases match TRBD2. Per the germline V gene, CDR1 is DFQATT and CDR2 is SNEGSKA (reference sequence). The CDR3 runs to 16 residues. Trimming removed 0 bases from V and 1 base from J; junction bases left unmatched: 4. The CDR3 DNA reads TGCAGTGCTAGAGAGGGACTAGCGTGGGGCACAGATACGCAGTATTTT. Translating it yields CSAREGLAWGTDTQYF.

This clonotype was counted many times. The genes are TRBV3-1 and TRBJ2-5, with 13 bases identical to TRBD2. V was clipped by 2 bases and J by 7 bases; unmatched bases: 4. From germline, CDR1 is LGHDT and CDR2 YNNKEL (reference sequence). The CDR3 has 15 amino acids. The CDR3 loop is CASSQFTSGGGTQYF. The CDR3 nucleotides read TGTGCCAGCAGCCAATTTACTAGCGGGGGGGGGACCCAGTACTTC.

In its sample, this clonotype was seen many times. The chain uses TRBV2 and TRBJ2-1; 12 nucleotides agree with TRBD2. CDR3 length equals 15 residues. CDR1 SNHLY and CDR2 FYNNEI come from the germline V gene. Trimming removed 7 bases from V and 7 bases from J; junction bases left unmatched: 8. The CDR3 coding sequence is TGTGCCAGCATAAAGCTAGCGGGGGGGAATAATGAGCAGTTCTTC. Translated, it gives CASIKLAGGNNEQFF.

The chain couples TRBV19 to TRBJ1-2; D is possibly TRBD1 (6 bases). This CDR3 comprises 13 residues. Germline lookup yields CDR1 LNHDA and CDR2 SQIVND (reference sequence). V lost 3 bases, J lost 4 bases, and 9 bases lay in between. The CDR3: CASSMRQAYGYTF. The CDR3 coding sequence is TGTGCCAGTAGTATGCGACAGGCCTATGGCTACACCTTC.

This clonotype was seen ten or more times. V usage is TRBV10-3 and J usage is TRBJ1-2, with 10 bases lining up with TRBD1. Germline V CDR1 and CDR2: ENHRY, SYGVKD. Trimming took 3 bases from V and 8 from J; bases not matched to a gene: 9. The CDR3 sequence is 15 residues long. The chain's CDR3 is CAISEGTGDSMGYTF. CDR3 DNA sequence: TGTGCCATCAGTGAAGGGACAGGGGACTCTATGGGCTACACCTTC.

This clonotype appeared many times. The chain combines TRBV5-1 with TRBJ2-3; 12 bases align to TRBD2. The CDR3 has 16 amino acids. J was trimmed by 2 bases and V by 4 bases; bases with no gene match: 5. CDR1 is SGHRS and CDR2 is YFSETQ in the germline V gene. CDR3 DNA: TGCGCCAGCAGCCTCTGGACTAGCGGGGACACAGATACGCAGTATTTT. Translated: CASSLWTSGDTDTQYF.

This chain joins TRBV12-3 or TRBV12-4 and TRBJ1-6; unclear D gene. With 6 bases removed from V and 7 bases from J, the gap between germline ends came to 16 bases. The CDR3 runs to 15 residues. This chain's CDR3 is CASSSPGRANSPLHF. As DNA, the CDR3 is TGTGCCAGCAGCTCACCGGGTCGGGCGAATTCACCCCTCCACTTT.

This clonotype showed up many times. The rearrangement uses TRBV12-3 or TRBV12-4 and TRBJ2-5; D is possibly TRBD1 or TRBD2 (5 bases each). The CDR3 sequence is 14 residues long. Trimming removed 3 bases from V and 4 bases from J, with 12 bases in between. The CDR3 spells CASSFPRGGETQYF. Here the CDR3 DNA reads TGTGCCAGCAGTTTCCCGAGGGGTGGAGAGACCCAGTACTTC.

This clonotype was counted a few times. The J gene is TRBJ2-5, the V gene TRBV6-1; D is perhaps TRBD2 (6 bases). Germline CDR1 is MNHNS and CDR2 is SASEGT. V was pared by 6 bases and J by 2 bases, with 10 bases between. This CDR3 contains 13 residues. CDR3 residues: CASRDYLQETQYF. DNA of the CDR3: TGTGCCAGCAGGGACTACCTACAAGAGACCCAGTACTTC.

This clonotype was detected many times. V and J are TRBV3-1 and TRBJ1-5, with a tentative D call TRBD1 (5 bases). There are 14 residues in the CDR3. V gave up 4 bases and J gave up 0 bases, with 7 bases separating them. Germline-derived CDR1 and CDR2 are LGHDT and YNNKEL (reference sequence). The CDR3 DNA reads TGTGCCAGCAGCCGGGGGTTTAGCAATCAGCCCCAGCATTTT. It translates to CASSRGFSNQPQHF.

This clonotype was detected a few times. This chain joins TRBV20-1 and TRBJ2-2, with TRBD1 matching 8 bases. The V gene end was trimmed by 6 bases and the J gene end by 7 bases; junction bases not matched to a gene: 7. The germline CDR1 and CDR2 sequences are DFQATT and SNEGSKA (reference sequence). The CDR3 length is 13 residues. The DNA of the CDR3 is TGCAGTGCAACGGACAGGGAAGTCGGGGAGCTGTTTTTT. Amino acid sequence: CSATDREVGELFF.

The chain employs TRBV20-1 and TRBJ2-3, with TRBD2 identical over 10 bases. The J segment lost 0 bases and the V segment lost 6 bases, leaving 15 bases of the junction unmatched. Germline V gene data show CDR1 as DFQATT and CDR2 as SNEGSKA (reference sequence). This CDR3 has 18 residues. CDR3 bases: TGCAGTGCCGAGGCAGCTAGCGGGGGAAAGCCTAGCACAGATACGCAGTATTTT. It specifies CSAEAASGGKPSTDTQYF.

This clonotype occurred a few times. The chain combines TRBV24-1 with TRBJ1-2, with 9 bases that match TRBD1. The CDR3 covers 14 residues. V shed 9 bases and J 8 bases; nucleotides not matched to a gene: 12. Germline V lookup: CDR1 KGHDR, CDR2 SFDVKD. The CDR3 is CATFDPWTGEGYTF. As DNA, the CDR3 is TGTGCCACCTTCGACCCTTGGACAGGGGAGGGCTACACCTTC.

This clonotype has ten or more counts. The rearrangement links TRBV7-9 to TRBJ1-6, with a tentative D call TRBD1 (5 bases). With 7 bases removed from V and 9 bases from J, the gap between germline ends came to 22 bases. From germline, CDR1 is SEHNR and CDR2 FQNEAQ (reference sequence). This CDR3 is built from 16 residues. CDR3 in DNA: TGTGCCAGCATCTCTCTGGGCTCCACTGACAGTTCACCCCTCCACTTT. Translated, it gives CASISLGSTDSSPLHF. Drawing the rest from reference TRBV7-9 and TRBJ1-6, the complete variable domain is DTGVSQNPRHKITKRGQNVTFRCDPISEHNRLYWYRQTLGQGPEFLTYFQNEAQLEKSRLLSDRFSAERPKGSFSTLEIQRTEQGDSAMYLCASISLGSTDSSPLHFGNGTRLTVT.